This TCR beta chain was captured by sequencing in a study of identical twins. Comments on this clonotype: Antigen: not known.

Study-wide findings and caveats: Twin pairs had excess sharing that was weaker in beta out-of-frame sequences. Analyses based on zero insertions could be partly confounded by invariant MAIT and iNKT cells. Model-predicted out-of-frame TCR alpha sharing fell below observed values in monozygotic twins.

In TCRdb, the 5' RACE reads were re-called with MiXCR into one record per CDR3 protein. The sample contains approximately 700,000 distinct CDR3 sequences, over 5% of which appear only once. All donors were healthy, and all were Caucasian. Input material: naive T cells sorted from blood. The TCR originated in a man between 18 and 35 years old in good health.

The CDR3 reads CASRRITGTRSGEQYV. In DNA, the CDR3 is TGTGCCAGCAGGCGTATTACCGGGACTCGAAGTGGCGAGCAGTACGTC. This sequence joins TRBV6-1 and TRBJ2-7; D is possibly TRBD2 (6 bases). CDR1 is MNHNS, CDR2 SASEGT, per germline. This CDR3 region has 16 residues. Trimming removed 6 bases at V and 6 bases at J, with 24 bases between.